A selection of T cell receptor beta chains follows, all from one sample in a study of cytotoxic CD8 clonotypes in ibrutinib-treated CLL. The repertoire was sequenced with immunoSEQ multiplex PCR; TCRdb's copy has only in-frame clones and lacks some. The sample consists of around 140,000 clones, 70% to 90% of them appearing once. The specimen comprised PBMCs, sampled after 36 months of ibrutinib treatment. The receptors originated from a human donor with chronic lymphocytic leukemia. Each CDR3 is given with its conserved first and last residue. Fields, in order: D gene, V gene, J gene, CDR3 protein. D genes are given only for firm matches.

>TRBD2|TRBV2|TRBJ2-5
CASSGRDQETQYF
>TRBD1|TRBV2|TRBJ1-2
CASRKDRAIGYGYTF
>TRBD1|TRBV30|TRBJ1-6
CACQTGTGVSPLHF
>-|TRBV6-5|TRBJ1-2
CASSYSVGFGGYTF
>TRBD1|TRBV28|TRBJ1-1
CASSIRDSFGRGGKAFF
>TRBD1|TRBV27|TRBJ2-7
CASSPGTVRYEQYF
>-|TRBV6-4|TRBJ2-3
CASSHDGASTDTQYF
>-|TRBV7-3|TRBJ2-5
CASSLGGGTGETQYF
>TRBD2|TRBV4-1|TRBJ2-7
CASSHRAGVAYEQYF
>TRBD1|TRBV4-1|TRBJ1-2
CASSQRGTGFDNYGYTF
>TRBD2|TRBV10-2|TRBJ2-7
CASSGVAGFDEQYF
>-|TRBV11-3|TRBJ2-3
CASSSNRQGSRDTQYF
>-|TRBV29-1|TRBJ1-2
CSVEDSPNYGYTF
>-|TRBV6-5|TRBJ2-2
CASSRNTGELFF
>TRBD1|TRBV6-1|TRBJ1-2
CASSGGQTNYGYTF
>-|TRBV18|TRBJ1-3
CASSPPGLSGNTIYF
>TRBD1|TRBV19|TRBJ1-5
CASSRTGLQPQHF
>-|TRBV5-5|TRBJ2-3
CASSKVTVSTDTQYF
>-|TRBV6-4|TRBJ1-1
CASSDSKGGAFF
>TRBD2|TRBV9|TRBJ2-3
CASSVEGRLAGGTDTQYF
>-|TRBV9|TRBJ2-7
CASSRRKEREPYEQYF
>TRBD2|TRBV2|TRBJ2-5
CASSEPGGTPLYQETQYF
>-|TRBV7-9|TRBJ1-1
CASSQGRTEAFF
>-|TRBV4-2|TRBJ2-7
CASSQEFVSATRSYEQYF
>-|TRBV5-1|TRBJ2-1
CASSLHPPYNEQFF
>-|TRBV2|TRBJ1-4
CASRSIGGGEKLFF
>-|TRBV6-6|TRBJ2-5
CASSSGVAQYF